Presented here are 5 T cell receptor beta chains from one specimen sequenced in a study of spatial heterogeneity in lung cancer (dated by TCRdb to about 2019). Sample time point, as interpreted from the label and publication: sample taken at primary tumor resection. Libraries were constructed by 5' RACE. Instrument on record: NextSeq 500. The public reads were reanalyzed by TCRdb: fastp trimming at Q25, MiXCR alignment, in-frame beta chains only. CDR3 protein duplicates are merged, each entry listing the most common genes and DNA. Counted in this sample were fewer than 45,000 distinct CDR3 sequences; roughly 6.5% of them appeared once. The ten largest account for around 29% of the sample. The source was PBMCs, collected at surgery. Source of these receptors: a female donor with early-stage non-small cell lung cancer.

The sample holds many counts of this clonotype. V usage is TRBV11-2 and J usage is TRBJ2-3, with a tentative D call TRBD2 (6 bases). With 1 base removed from V and 11 bases from J, the gap between germline ends came to 13 bases. CDR1 SGHAT and CDR2 FQNNGV come from the germline V gene. The CDR3 extends over 13 amino acids. The CDR3 sequence is CASSLGHMEGQYF. CDR3 in DNA: TGTGCCAGCAGCTTAGGACACATGGAGGGGCAGTATTTT.

Ten or more counts support this clonotype. The chain couples TRBV14 to TRBJ2-5, with 8 bases lining up with TRBD2. The CDR3 totals 16 residues. Germline V gene lookup returns CDR1 SGHDN and CDR2 FVKESK. Trimming at V came to 1 base and at J to 0 bases, leaving 4 bases not matched to a gene. The CDR3 DNA is TGTGCCAGCAGCCAAGGATCAGCGGGGGACCAAGAGACCCAGTACTTC. Amino acids: CASSQGSAGDQETQYF.

This clonotype was seen many times. The genes are TRBV27 and TRBJ2-1, with D hard to call. CDR1 is MNHEY and CDR2 is SMNVEV in the germline V gene (reference sequence). Trimming pared 0 bases from V and 10 bases from J, leaving 13 bases between. The CDR3 is 14 residues long. CDR3 protein: CASSLSITMREQFF. The CDR3 nucleotides are TGTGCCAGCAGTTTATCGATAACGATGCGCGAGCAGTTCTTC.

This clonotype was recorded a few times. It may be a read error: a sequence one base away is much more abundant. The rearrangement joins TRBV2 to TRBJ1-1; no clear D gene. The CDR3 totals 13 residues. From germline, CDR1 is SNHLY and CDR2 FYNNEI. CDR3 coding DNA: TGTGTCACCATTCAGGAGGTAAACACTGAAGCTTTCTTT. Its protein product is CVTIQEVNTEAFF. The full variable domain, completed using reference TRBV2 and TRBJ1-1, is EPEVTQTPSHQVTQMGQEVILRCVPISNHLYFYWYRQILGQKVEFLVSFYNNEISEKSEIFDDQFSVERPDGSNFTLKIRSTKLEDSAMYFCVTIQEVNTEAFFGQGTRLTVV.

This clonotype was counted between two and nine times. V usage is TRBV5-1 and J usage is TRBJ2-3; D unclear. Germline V gene lookup returns CDR1 SGHRS and CDR2 YFSETQ. This CDR3 spans 13 amino acids. V lost 4 bases to trimming and J lost 0 bases, with 6 bases between them. This CDR3 is CASSPDSTDTQYF. The CDR3 nucleotides are TGCGCCAGCAGCCCAGACAGCACAGATACGCAGTATTTT.